This TCR beta chain derives from a study of cytomegalovirus exposure and HLA in healthy donors. V shed 5 bases, J shed 4 bases, and the junction held 8 bases outside the gene matches. CDR1 is KGHSH and CDR2 is LQKENI in the germline V gene. The CDR3 extends over 16 amino acids. PCR used 60 Vbeta primers and 13 Jbeta primers. Measured with immunoSEQ multiplex PCR; TCRdb has only the in-frame clones, and not every one. Reported are some 76,000 clones; the ten largest clones contain 0.8% to 1%. The sequence was collected from a boy aged 5-17 years in good health and CMV-seronegative. Sequencing was done on a sample of PBMCs. The chain has TRBV18 and TRBJ2-2, with TRBD2 identical over 9 bases. CDR3 region: CASSEVRGRATGELFF. CDR3 nucleotide sequence: TGTGCCAGCTCAGAAGTCCGCGGGAGGGCCACCGGGGAGCTGTTTTTT.